This TCR beta chain was recorded in a study of cytomegalovirus exposure and HLA in healthy donors. The PCR made use of 60 Vbeta and 13 Jbeta primers. The protocol was immunoSEQ multiplex PCR, while the TCRdb copy is restricted to in-frame clones and leaves out a portion. Here the sample table reports over 100,000 clones. Germline CDR1 is MNHNS and CDR2 is SASEGT. With V trimmed by 7 bases and J by 1 base, 10 bases remained unmatched. There are 15 residues in the CDR3. Sequencing used PBMCs. V gene TRBV6-1 combines with J gene TRBJ2-7; 7 nucleotides align to TRBD2. The sequence was obtained from a woman aged 40 to 50 in good health and CMV-seropositive. In nucleotides, the CDR3 is TGTGCCAGCACTCTAAAGCGGGAATTTTCCTACGAGCAGTACTTC. Protein product: CASTLKREFSYEQYF.